These 19 T cell receptor beta chains were all obtained from the same sample, sequenced in a study of T cell responses to AZD1222 COVID-19 vaccine (dated by TCRdb to the early 2020s). Library creation used the immunoSEQ multiplex PCR assay. TCRdb stores this immuneACCESS table with in-frame sequences only. Part of the clones is absent; in the studies checked, under half of the shortfall reflects unresolved V genes, and no reason is known for the rest. The sample table contains about 180,000 clones; only one count was recorded for roughly 91% of them. About 1% of the sample is in the top ten clones. The intended sense of this specimen's time point label: about 28 days (+/-7) after the second vaccine dose. In light of the paper, this sample's treatment or condition label describes: meningococcal conjugate vaccine given as trial control. The material was peripheral blood, obtained 28 days after the second dose of the MenACWY control vaccine. Every receptor here comes from an adult who received the MenACWY meningococcal vaccine as a control.

The chain carries TRBV20-1 and TRBJ2-1; D remains unclear. V was cut by 4 bases and J by 8 bases, with 9 bases left in between. This CDR3 has 11 residues. In germline, CDR1 is DFQATT, CDR2 SNEGSKA (reference sequence). The CDR3 spells CSAMPNDEQFF. As DNA, the CDR3 is TGCAGTGCTATGCCTAACGATGAGCAGTTCTTC.

V is TRBV13 and J is TRBJ1-3; D unclear. The V and J ends lost 3 bases and 2 bases respectively, with 8 bases between them. Germline V gives CDR1 PRHDT, CDR2 FYEKMQ (reference sequence). The CDR3 spans 14 residues. Written as DNA, the CDR3 is TGTGCCAGCAGCTTCGGAACTCCTGGAAACACCATATATTTT. It codes for CASSFGTPGNTIYF.

The V call is TRBV5-1, the J call TRBJ2-5, with D possibly TRBD1 on 6 matching bases. V was clipped by 4 bases and J by 0 bases, with 10 bases between them. Germline CDR1 reads SGHRS; CDR2 reads YFSETQ. The CDR3 extends over 14 amino acids. CDR3 sequence: CASSPGTNQETQYF. CDR3 nucleotide sequence: TGCGCCAGCAGCCCCGGGACAAACCAAGAGACCCAGTACTTC.

The rearrangement joins TRBV19 to TRBJ2-5, with TRBD2 identical over 9 bases. Trimming at V came to 3 bases and at J to 5 bases, leaving 7 bases not matched to a gene. Germline values: CDR1 LNHDA, CDR2 SQIVND (reference sequence). The CDR3 is made up of 15 amino acids. CDR3 amino acids: CASSISGTSSETQYF. Here the CDR3 DNA reads TGTGCCAGTAGTATCTCCGGGACTAGCAGTGAGACCCAGTACTTC.

The V call is TRBV19, the J call TRBJ1-1; 9 bases line up with TRBD1. This CDR3 region has 13 residues. Germline V lookup: CDR1 LNHDA, CDR2 SQIVND (reference sequence). The V segment lost 7 bases and the J segment 4 bases; nucleotides outside the gene matches: 4. The CDR3 spells CASKGTGLTEAFF. The CDR3 nucleotides are TGTGCCAGTAAGGGGACAGGGCTCACTGAAGCTTTCTTT.

This chain joins TRBV7-8 and TRBJ1-1; 7 bases match TRBD1. Germline V gives CDR1 SGHVS, CDR2 FQNEAQ. The junction had 2 bases not matched to a gene; V was cut back by 0 bases and J by 4 bases. This CDR3 is 14 amino acids long. The CDR3 protein is CASSLASGGTEAFF. The CDR3 DNA sequence: TGTGCCAGCAGCTTAGCCTCAGGGGGCACTGAAGCTTTCTTT.

J is TRBJ1-1 and V is TRBV6-1, with unresolved D. The CDR3 runs 13 residues. V was cut by 3 bases and J by 0 bases, with 5 bases left in between. From germline, CDR1 is MNHNS and CDR2 SASEGT. DNA for the CDR3: TGTGCCAGCAGTGATTCCATGAACACTGAAGCTTTCTTT. Translating it yields CASSDSMNTEAFF.

This chain links TRBV11-3 with TRBJ2-1; 11 bases match TRBD2. Germline-derived CDR1 and CDR2 are SGHNT and YENEEA. V shed 4 bases, J shed 6 bases, and the junction held 8 bases outside the gene matches. There are 16 residues in the CDR3. In nucleotides, the CDR3 is TGTGCCAGCAGCTCTGTAGCGGGGGGGCCCGGCAATGAGCAGTTCTTC. It is translated as CASSSVAGGPGNEQFF. Full variable domain (outside the CDR3, taken from reference TRBV11-3 and TRBJ2-1): EAGVVQSPRYKIIEKKQPVAFWCNPISGHNTLYWYLQNLGQGPELLIRYENEEAVDDSQLPKDRFSAERLKGVDSTLKIQPAELGDSAVYLCASSSVAGGPGNEQFFGPGTRLTVL.

The rearrangement uses TRBV18 and TRBJ2-1; 10 positions match TRBD2. The germline CDR1 and CDR2 sequences are KGHSH and LQKENI. V gave up 2 bases and J gave up 10 bases; unmatched junction bases: 11. The CDR3 length is 16 residues. The CDR3 bases are TGTGCCAGCTCACCAGAGGCTAGCGGGGGAAGATGGGAGCAGTTCTTC. Translating gives CASSPEASGGRWEQFF.

This chain joins TRBV30 and TRBJ2-3; 9 nucleotides line up with TRBD2. This CDR3 region has 13 residues. The germline V gene encodes CDR1 GTSNPN and CDR2 SVGIG (reference sequence). The V and J ends lost 2 bases and 5 bases, in that order; junction bases with no gene match: 2. The CDR3, as DNA: TGTGCCTGGAGTCTAGCGGGGATAGATACGCAGTATTTT. It translates to CAWSLAGIDTQYF.

The chain's CDR3 is CASSAAGLNGYTF. Written as DNA, the CDR3 is TGTGCCAGCAGCGCCGCGGGCCTGAATGGCTACACCTTC. V is TRBV9 and J is TRBJ1-2; D ambiguous. Germline CDR1 and CDR2: SGDLS and YYNGEE. The CDR3 is made up of 13 amino acids. Deletions cut 3 bases from V and 6 bases from J, with 12 bases between.

V and J are TRBV6-1 and TRBJ1-5, with a possible D match to TRBD1 (6 bases). The CDR3 runs 15 residues. V was shortened by 2 bases and J by 2 bases, with 10 bases between the two germline ends. Germline lookup yields CDR1 MNHNS and CDR2 SASEGT. CDR3 in DNA: TGTGCCAGCAGTGAAACAGGGTTCGGCAATCAGCCCCAGCATTTT. It codes for CASSETGFGNQPQHF.

The genes are TRBV9 and TRBJ2-5; 10 positions agree with TRBD1. Germline CDR1 reads SGDLS; CDR2 reads YYNGEE. V dropped 0 bases and J dropped 4; count of bases not matched to a gene: 6. This CDR3 comprises 16 residues. The chain's CDR3 is CASSVVGQGVGETQYF. For the CDR3, the DNA is TGTGCCAGCAGCGTAGTCGGACAGGGGGTTGGAGAGACCCAGTACTTC.

V and J are TRBV6-5 and TRBJ2-5, with D perhaps matching TRBD1 (6 bases). Germline CDR1 reads MNHEY; CDR2 reads SVGAGI. Trimming removed 7 bases from V and 2 bases from J, with 11 bases in between. The CDR3 spans 13 residues. The CDR3 region is CASTRDTQETQYF. CDR3 in DNA: TGTGCCAGCACCAGGGACACTCAAGAGACCCAGTACTTC.

V gene TRBV30 combines with J gene TRBJ2-1, with D hard to call. This CDR3 region has 14 residues. The V end lost 2 bases, the J end lost 7 bases, and 15 bases lay between the germline ends. Germline lookup yields CDR1 GTSNPN and CDR2 SVGIG (reference sequence). The CDR3 sequence is CAWSNGGITNEQFF. DNA of the CDR3: TGTGCCTGGAGTAACGGTGGGATCACGAATGAGCAGTTCTTC.

This clone was seen a handful of times. Other DNA sequences in the sample encode the same CDR3. The chain is built from TRBV28 and TRBJ1-1; TRBD1 might be the D (6 bases). The CDR3 loop spans 13 amino acids. The V gene lost 4 bases and the J gene lost 3 bases, with 9 bases spanning the gap. The germline V gene has CDR1 MDHEN and CDR2 SYDVKM. DNA of the CDR3: TGTGCCAGCAGTTACAGGGTGGACACTGAAGCTTTCTTT. This translates into CASSYRVDTEAFF.

J is TRBJ1-1 and V is TRBV9, with unresolved D. Germline V gives CDR1 SGDLS, CDR2 YYNGEE. V dropped 5 bases and J dropped 1 base, with 12 bases sitting between them. CDR3 length equals 14 residues. CDR3 in DNA: TGTGCCAGCAGTGCGGGAAGTTCGAACACTGAAGCTTTCTTT. As protein: CASSAGSSNTEAFF.

The genes are TRBV30 and TRBJ1-2, with D perhaps matching TRBD1 (5 bases). Looked up from germline, CDR1 is GTSNPN and CDR2 is SVGIG (reference sequence). This CDR3 is built from 14 residues. V was clipped by 3 bases and J by 5 bases, with 16 bases between them. The CDR3 loop is CAWRDSPSPYGYTF. Here the CDR3 DNA reads TGTGCCTGGAGAGACAGTCCCTCCCCTTATGGCTACACCTTC.

V usage is TRBV19 and J usage is TRBJ1-6, with D maybe TRBD1 (6 bases). CDR3 length: 17 residues. Germline V CDR1 and CDR2: LNHDA, SQIVND (reference sequence). V lost 6 bases and J lost 0, with 15 bases in between. The CDR3 bases are TGTGCCAGTAGGCTAACAGGGACACGCTCCTATAATTCACCCCTCCACTTT. It encodes CASRLTGTRSYNSPLHF.